This T cell receptor beta chain derives from a study of early T cells in non-severe SARS-CoV-2 infection. Study background: From unsorted whole blood, bulk RNA was sequenced, and the chains remained unpaired.

Individual cDNA molecules carried attached unique molecular identifiers. One entry per CDR3 protein results from TCRdb running MiXCR on the 5' RACE reads. Of about 55,000 distinct CDR3 sequences in the sample, around 14% were seen once. The TCR was taken from an adult who was a healthcare worker with PCR-confirmed SARS-CoV-2 infection or an uninfected control (not recorded which). Sample: whole blood, taken at baseline.

CDR3 loop: CASGRGGEQFF. For the CDR3, the DNA is TGTGCCAGCGGGCGTGGCGGTGAGCAGTTCTTC. The chain couples TRBV12-3 or TRBV12-4 to TRBJ2-1; no reliable D call. The CDR3 length is 11 residues. The ends were cut back, 8 bases at V and 9 bases at J, with 11 bases in the middle.